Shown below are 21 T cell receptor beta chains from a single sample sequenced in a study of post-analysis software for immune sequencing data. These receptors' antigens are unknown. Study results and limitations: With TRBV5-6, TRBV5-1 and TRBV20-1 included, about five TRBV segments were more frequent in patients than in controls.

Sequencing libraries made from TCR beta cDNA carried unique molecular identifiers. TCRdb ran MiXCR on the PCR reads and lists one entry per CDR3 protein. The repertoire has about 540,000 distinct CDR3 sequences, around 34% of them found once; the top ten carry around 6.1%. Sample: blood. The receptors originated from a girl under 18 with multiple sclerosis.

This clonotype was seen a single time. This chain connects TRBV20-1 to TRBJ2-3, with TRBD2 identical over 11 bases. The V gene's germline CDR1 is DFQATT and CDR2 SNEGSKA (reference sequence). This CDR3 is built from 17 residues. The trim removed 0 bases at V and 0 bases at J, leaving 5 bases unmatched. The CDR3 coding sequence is TGCAGTGCTAGAGAACTAGCGGGGGTACCCAGCACAGATACGCAGTATTTT. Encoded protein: CSARELAGVPSTDTQYF.

CDR3 region: CSARDYTGLTEAFF. The CDR3 DNA sequence: TGCAGTGCTAGGGATTACACAGGGTTGACTGAAGCTTTCTTT. The genes are TRBV20-1 and TRBJ1-1, with D possibly being TRBD1 (6 bases). From germline, CDR1 is DFQATT and CDR2 SNEGSKA (reference sequence). Trimming left V 3 bases short and J 5 bases short, with 16 bases between. This CDR3 comprises 14 residues.

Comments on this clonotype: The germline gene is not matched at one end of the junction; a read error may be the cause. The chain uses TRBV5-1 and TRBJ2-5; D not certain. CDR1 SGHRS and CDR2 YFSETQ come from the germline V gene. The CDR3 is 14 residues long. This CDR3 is CASSLGGSQEPQYF. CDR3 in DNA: TGCGCCAGCAGCTTGGGGGGTTCTCAAGAGCCCCAGTACTTC.

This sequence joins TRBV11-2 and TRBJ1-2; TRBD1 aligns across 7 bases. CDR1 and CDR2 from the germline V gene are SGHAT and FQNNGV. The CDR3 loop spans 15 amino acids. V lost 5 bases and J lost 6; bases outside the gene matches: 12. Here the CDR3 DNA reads TGTGCCAGCAGCACGGAACAGGGGAGGTTGCATGGCTACACCTTC. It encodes CASSTEQGRLHGYTF.

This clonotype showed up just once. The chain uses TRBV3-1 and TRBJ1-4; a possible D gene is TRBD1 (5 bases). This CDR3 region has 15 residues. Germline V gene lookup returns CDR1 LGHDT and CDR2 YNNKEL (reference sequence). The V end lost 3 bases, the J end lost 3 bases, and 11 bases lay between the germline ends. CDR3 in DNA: TGTGCCAGCAGCCAGGGGGGGACCGCTAATGAAAAACTGTTTTTT. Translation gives CASSQGGTANEKLFF.

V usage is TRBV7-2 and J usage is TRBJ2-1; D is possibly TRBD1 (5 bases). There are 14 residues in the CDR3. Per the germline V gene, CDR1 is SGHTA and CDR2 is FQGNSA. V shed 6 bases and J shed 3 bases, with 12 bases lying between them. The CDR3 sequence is CASRGRIYYNEQFF. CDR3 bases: TGTGCCAGCAGGGGGCGAATATACTACAATGAGCAGTTCTTC.

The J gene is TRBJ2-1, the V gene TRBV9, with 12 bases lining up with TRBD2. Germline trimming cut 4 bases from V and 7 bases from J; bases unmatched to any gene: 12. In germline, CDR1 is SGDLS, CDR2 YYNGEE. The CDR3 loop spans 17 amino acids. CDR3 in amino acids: CASSPDLAGGPSNEQFF. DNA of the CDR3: TGTGCCAGCAGCCCTGACCTAGCGGGGGGGCCGTCGAATGAGCAGTTCTTC.

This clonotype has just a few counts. The CDR3 sequence is CASSTRGLNTDTQYF. The DNA of the CDR3 is TGTGCCAGCAGTACGAGGGGGCTAAACACAGATACGCAGTATTTT. This chain connects TRBV28 to TRBJ2-3; 7 nucleotides match TRBD1. CDR3 length: 15 residues. V was clipped by 5 bases and J by 2 bases; unmatched bases: 7. Germline V gene data show CDR1 as MDHEN and CDR2 as SYDVKM.

Here the CDR3 DNA reads TGCAGCGTTCAGAGGGGACTGGGCACTGAAGCTTTCTTT. Translated, it gives CSVQRGLGTEAFF. The V gene is TRBV29-1, the J gene TRBJ1-1; D possibly corresponds to TRBD1 (5 bases). The CDR3 runs to 13 residues. V lost 5 bases and J 4 bases, leaving 14 bases between the germline ends. CDR1 is SQVTM and CDR2 is ANQGSEA in the germline V gene.

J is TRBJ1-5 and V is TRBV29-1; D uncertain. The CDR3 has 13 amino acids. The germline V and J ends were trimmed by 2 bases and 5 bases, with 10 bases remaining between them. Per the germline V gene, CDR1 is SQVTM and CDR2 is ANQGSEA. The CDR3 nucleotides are TGCAGCGTTGAATACGGGGTCGATCAGCCCCAGCATTTT. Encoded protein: CSVEYGVDQPQHF.

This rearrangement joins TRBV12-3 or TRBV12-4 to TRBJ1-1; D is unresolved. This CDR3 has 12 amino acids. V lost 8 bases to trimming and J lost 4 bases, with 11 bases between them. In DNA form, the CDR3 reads TGTGCCAGCGGTCCAGAGCTCACTGAAGCTTTCTTT. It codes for CASGPELTEAFF.

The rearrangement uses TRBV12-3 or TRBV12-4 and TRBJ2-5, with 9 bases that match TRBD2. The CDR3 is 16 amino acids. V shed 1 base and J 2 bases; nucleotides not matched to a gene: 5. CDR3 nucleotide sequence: TGTGCCAGCAGTTTAGGGCAGCGGGGGGATCAAGAGACCCAGTACTTC. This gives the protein CASSLGQRGDQETQYF.

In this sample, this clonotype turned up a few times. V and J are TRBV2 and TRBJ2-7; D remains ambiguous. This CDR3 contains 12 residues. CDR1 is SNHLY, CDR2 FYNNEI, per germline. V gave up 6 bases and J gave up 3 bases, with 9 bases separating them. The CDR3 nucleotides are TGTGCCAGCAGGGGGATTATCTACGAGCAGTACTTC. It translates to CASRGIIYEQYF.

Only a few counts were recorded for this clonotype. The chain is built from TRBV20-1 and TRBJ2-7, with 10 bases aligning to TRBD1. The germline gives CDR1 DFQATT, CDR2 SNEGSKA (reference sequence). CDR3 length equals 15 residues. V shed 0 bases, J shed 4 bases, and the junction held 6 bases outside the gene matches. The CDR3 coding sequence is TGCAGTGCTAGAGATGGGGACAGGGGTAGTTACGAGCAGTACTTC. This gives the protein CSARDGDRGSYEQYF.

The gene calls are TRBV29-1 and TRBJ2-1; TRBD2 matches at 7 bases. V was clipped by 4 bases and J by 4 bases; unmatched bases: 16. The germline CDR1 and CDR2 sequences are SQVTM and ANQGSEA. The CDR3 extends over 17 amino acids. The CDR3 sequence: CSVGGYSRRGIYNEQFF. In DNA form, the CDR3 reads TGCAGCGTTGGGGGTTATTCGAGGCGGGGGATTTACAATGAGCAGTTCTTC.

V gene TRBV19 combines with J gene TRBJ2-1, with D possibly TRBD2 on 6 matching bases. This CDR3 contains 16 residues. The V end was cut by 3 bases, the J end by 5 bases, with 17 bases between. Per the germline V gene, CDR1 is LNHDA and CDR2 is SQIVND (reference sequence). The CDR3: CASSILEGRGDNEQFF. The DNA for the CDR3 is TGTGCCAGTAGTATTTTAGAAGGGCGGGGCGACAATGAGCAGTTCTTC. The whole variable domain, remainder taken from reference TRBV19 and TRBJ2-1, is DGGITQSPKYLFRKEGQNVTLSCEQNLNHDAMYWYRQDPGQGLRLIYYSQIVNDFQKGDIAEGYSVSREKKESFPLTVTSAQKNPTAFYLCASSILEGRGDNEQFFGPGTRLTVL.

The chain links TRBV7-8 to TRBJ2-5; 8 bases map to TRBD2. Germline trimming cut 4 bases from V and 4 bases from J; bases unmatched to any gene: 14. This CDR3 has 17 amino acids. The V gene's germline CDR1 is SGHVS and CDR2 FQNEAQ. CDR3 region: CASSYTHPGGVGETQYF. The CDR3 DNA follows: TGTGCCAGCAGCTATACCCATCCCGGGGGGGTAGGAGAGACCCAGTACTTC.

This chain's CDR3 is CASSFPPGMTTEAFF. As DNA, the CDR3 is TGTGCCAGCAGTTTTCCGCCAGGGATGACCACTGAAGCTTTCTTT. The rearrangement uses TRBV12-3 or TRBV12-4 and TRBJ1-1; D possibly corresponds to TRBD1 (5 bases). Between the trimmed V and J ends, which lost 3 bases and 4 bases, there was a span of 15 bases. CDR3 length: 15 residues.

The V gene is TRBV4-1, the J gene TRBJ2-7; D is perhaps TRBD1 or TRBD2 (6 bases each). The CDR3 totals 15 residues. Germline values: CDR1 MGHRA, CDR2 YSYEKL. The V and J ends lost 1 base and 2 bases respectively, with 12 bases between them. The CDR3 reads CASSQGLGGPYEQYF. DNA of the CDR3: TGCGCCAGCAGCCAAGGCTTGGGGGGCCCCTACGAGCAGTACTTC.

The chain's CDR3 is CASSVATSAGGPGELFF. For the CDR3, the DNA is TGTGCCAGCAGCGTAGCTACGTCCGCGGGGGGGCCCGGGGAGCTGTTTTTT. The chain is built from TRBV9 and TRBJ2-2; 9 positions match TRBD2. Germline CDR1 and CDR2: SGDLS and YYNGEE. CDR3 length: 17 amino acids. The trim removed 0 bases at V and 6 bases at J, leaving 9 bases unmatched.

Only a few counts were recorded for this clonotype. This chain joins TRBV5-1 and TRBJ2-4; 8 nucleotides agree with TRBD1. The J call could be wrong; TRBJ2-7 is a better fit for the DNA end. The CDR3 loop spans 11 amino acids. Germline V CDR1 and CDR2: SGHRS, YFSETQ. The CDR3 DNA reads TGCGCCAGCACTCAGGGGGCCGAGCAGTACTTC. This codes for CASTQGAEQYF.